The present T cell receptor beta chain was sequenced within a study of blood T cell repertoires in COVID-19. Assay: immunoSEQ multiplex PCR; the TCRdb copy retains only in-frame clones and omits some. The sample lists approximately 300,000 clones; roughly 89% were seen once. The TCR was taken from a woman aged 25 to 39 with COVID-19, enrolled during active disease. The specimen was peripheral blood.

The CDR3 here is CASTPGEGYTF. The DNA for the CDR3 is TGTGCCAGCACCCCAGGGGAAGGCTACACCTTC. The chain joins TRBV6-5 to TRBJ1-2; the D gene is possibly TRBD1 (6 bases). V lost 7 bases to trimming and J lost 8 bases, with 11 bases between them. This CDR3 is 11 amino acids long. From germline, CDR1 is MNHEY and CDR2 SVGAGI.